This TCR beta chain was found in a study of response to subunit inactivated influenza vaccine. Study results and limitations: Each seasonal flu vaccination may recruit only limited new T cells, authors suggested.

This clonotype was detected only a few times. Antigen unknown. TCRdb re-called the RT-PCR reads with MiXCR, one entry per CDR3 protein. Of over 650,000 distinct CDR3 sequences in the sample, 18% were seen once. Germline CDR1 reads MNHNS; CDR2 reads SASEGT. This CDR3 spans 15 amino acids. The J segment lost 3 bases and the V segment lost 6 bases, leaving 7 bases of the junction unmatched. This rearrangement joins TRBV6-1 to TRBJ2-3; 9 nucleotides line up with TRBD1. The sample was PBMCs from blood, taken around 5 days after vaccination. The receptor was isolated from a man between 45 and 60 years old who received an inactivated influenza vaccine. CDR3 protein: CASSQTGGRTDTQYF. The CDR3 DNA sequence: TGTGCCAGCAGCCAGACAGGGGGTAGGACAGATACGCAGTATTTT.